The clone carrying this T cell receptor beta chain has a handful of counts. Unique molecular identifiers were built into the TCRbeta library. TCRdb independently ran MiXCR on the PCR reads; one entry per CDR3 protein. The sample lists about 540,000 distinct CDR3 sequences; around 16% were seen once. The entry originates in a study of T-cell reconstitution after alpha-beta-depleted transplantation in children. The CDR3 sequence is 13 residues long. Per the germline V gene, CDR1 is DFQATT and CDR2 is SNEGSKA (reference sequence). Trimming took 3 bases from V and 8 from J; bases not matched to a gene: 5.

This specimen consisted of PBMCs from the stem cell graft donor, obtained from the stem cell graft. This sequence joins TRBV20-1 and TRBJ2-1; the match to TRBD2 covers 9 bases. The clonotype comes from a human donor who donated a stem cell graft to a child with acute lymphoblastic leukemia. The DNA of the CDR3 is TGCAGTGCTAGCGGGGCGGGAGGGCATGAGCAGTTCTTC. Its protein product is CSASGAGGHEQFF.